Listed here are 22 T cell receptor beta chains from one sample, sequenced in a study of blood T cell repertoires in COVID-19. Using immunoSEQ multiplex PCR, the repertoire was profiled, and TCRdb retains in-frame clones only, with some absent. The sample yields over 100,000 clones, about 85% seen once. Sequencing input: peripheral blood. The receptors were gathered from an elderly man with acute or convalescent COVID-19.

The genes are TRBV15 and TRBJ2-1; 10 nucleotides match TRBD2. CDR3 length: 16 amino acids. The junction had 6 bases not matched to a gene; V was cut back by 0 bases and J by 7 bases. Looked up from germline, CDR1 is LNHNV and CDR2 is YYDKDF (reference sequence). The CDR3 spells CATSRDGASGGNEQFF. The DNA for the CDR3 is TGTGCCACCAGCAGAGATGGGGCTAGCGGGGGAAATGAGCAGTTCTTC.

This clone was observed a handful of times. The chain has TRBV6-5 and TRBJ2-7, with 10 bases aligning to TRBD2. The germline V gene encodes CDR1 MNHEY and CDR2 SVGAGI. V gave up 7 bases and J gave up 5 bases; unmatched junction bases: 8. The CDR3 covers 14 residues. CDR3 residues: CASNYGTSVDEQYF. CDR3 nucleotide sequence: TGTGCCAGCAACTACGGGACTAGCGTAGACGAGCAGTACTTC.

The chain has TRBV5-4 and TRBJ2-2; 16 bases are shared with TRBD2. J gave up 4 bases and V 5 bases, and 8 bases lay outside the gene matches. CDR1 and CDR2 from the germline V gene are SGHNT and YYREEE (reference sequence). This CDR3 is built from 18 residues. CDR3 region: CASSHGTSGRVPTGELFF. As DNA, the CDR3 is TGTGCCAGCAGTCACGGGACTAGCGGGAGGGTGCCCACCGGGGAGCTGTTTTTT.

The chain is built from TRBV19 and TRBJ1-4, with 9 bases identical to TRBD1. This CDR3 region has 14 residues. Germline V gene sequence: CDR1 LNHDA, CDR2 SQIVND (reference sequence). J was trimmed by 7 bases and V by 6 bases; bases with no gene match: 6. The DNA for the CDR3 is TGTGCCAGTAGAGGCGGGACAGGGTCTGAAAAACTGTTTTTT. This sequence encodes CASRGGTGSEKLFF. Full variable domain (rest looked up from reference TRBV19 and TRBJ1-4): DGGITQSPKYLFRKEGQNVTLSCEQNLNHDAMYWYRQDPGQGLRLIYYSQIVNDFQKGDIAEGYSVSREKKESFPLTVTSAQKNPTAFYLCASRGGTGSEKLFFGSGTQLSVL.

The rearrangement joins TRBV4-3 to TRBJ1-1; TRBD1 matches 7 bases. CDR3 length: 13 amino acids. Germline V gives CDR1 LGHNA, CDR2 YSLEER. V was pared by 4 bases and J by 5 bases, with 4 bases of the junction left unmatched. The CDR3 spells CASSRQGGTEAFF. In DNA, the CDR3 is TGCGCCAGCAGCCGACAGGGAGGAACTGAAGCTTTCTTT.

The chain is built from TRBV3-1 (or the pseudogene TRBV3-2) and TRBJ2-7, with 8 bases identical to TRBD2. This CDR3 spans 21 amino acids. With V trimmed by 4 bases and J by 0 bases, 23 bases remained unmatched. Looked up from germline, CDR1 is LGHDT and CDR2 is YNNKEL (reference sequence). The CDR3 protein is CASSLLGELERETLGSYEQYF. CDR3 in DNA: TGTGCCAGCAGCCTCCTAGGGGAACTAGAGCGGGAGACATTAGGCTCCTACGAGCAGTACTTC.

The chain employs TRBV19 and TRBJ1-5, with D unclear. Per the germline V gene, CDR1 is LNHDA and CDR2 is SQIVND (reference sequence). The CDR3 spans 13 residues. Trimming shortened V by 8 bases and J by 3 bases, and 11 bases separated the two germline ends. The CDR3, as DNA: TGTGCCAGTTCACGAGGGTACAATCAGCCCCAGCATTTT. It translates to CASSRGYNQPQHF.

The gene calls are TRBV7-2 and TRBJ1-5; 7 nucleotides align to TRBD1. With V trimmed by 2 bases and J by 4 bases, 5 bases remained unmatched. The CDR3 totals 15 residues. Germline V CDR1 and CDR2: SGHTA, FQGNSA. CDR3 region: CASSLRGQRNQPQHF. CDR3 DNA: TGTGCCAGCAGCTTAAGGGGACAGCGGAATCAGCCCCAGCATTTT.

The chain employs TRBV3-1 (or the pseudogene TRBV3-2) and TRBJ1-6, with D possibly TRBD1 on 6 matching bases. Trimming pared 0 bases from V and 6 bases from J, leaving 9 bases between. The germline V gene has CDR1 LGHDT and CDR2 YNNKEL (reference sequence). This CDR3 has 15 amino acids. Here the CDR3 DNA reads TGTGCCAGCAGCCAAGAGGGACACAGTAATTCACCCCTCCACTTT. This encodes CASSQEGHSNSPLHF.

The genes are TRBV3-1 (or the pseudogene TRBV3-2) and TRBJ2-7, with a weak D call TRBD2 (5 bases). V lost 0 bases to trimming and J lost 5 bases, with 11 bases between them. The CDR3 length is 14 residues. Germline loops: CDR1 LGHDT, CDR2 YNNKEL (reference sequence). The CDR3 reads CASSQDLLAHEQYF. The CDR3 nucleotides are TGTGCCAGCAGCCAAGATCTGCTAGCTCACGAGCAGTACTTC.

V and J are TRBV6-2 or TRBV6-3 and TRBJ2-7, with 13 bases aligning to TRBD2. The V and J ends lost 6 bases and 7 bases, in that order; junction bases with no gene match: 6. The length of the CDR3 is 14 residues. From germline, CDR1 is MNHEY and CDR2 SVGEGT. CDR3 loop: CASSFLGLAGEQYF. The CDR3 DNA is TGTGCCAGCAGCTTTTTGGGACTAGCGGGAGAGCAGTACTTC.

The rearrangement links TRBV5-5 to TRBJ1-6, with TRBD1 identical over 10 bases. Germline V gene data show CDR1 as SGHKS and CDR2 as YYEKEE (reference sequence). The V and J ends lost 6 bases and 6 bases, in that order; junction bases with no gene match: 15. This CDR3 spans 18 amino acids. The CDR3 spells CASTNDRGPGFGNSPLHF. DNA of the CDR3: TGTGCCAGCACCAACGACAGGGGGCCAGGTTTTGGTAATTCACCCCTCCACTTT.

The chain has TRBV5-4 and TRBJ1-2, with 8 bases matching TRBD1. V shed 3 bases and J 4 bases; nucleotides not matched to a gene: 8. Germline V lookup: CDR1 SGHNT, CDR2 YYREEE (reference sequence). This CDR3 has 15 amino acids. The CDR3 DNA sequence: TGTGCCAGCAGCTCCAGGGGGCGCGAGGTCTATGGCTACACCTTC. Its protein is CASSSRGREVYGYTF. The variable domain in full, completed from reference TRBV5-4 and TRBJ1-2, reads ETGVTQSPTHLIKTRGQQVTLRCSSQSGHNTVSWYQQALGQGPQFIFQYYREEENGRGNFPPRFSGLQFPNYSSELNVNALELDDSALYLCASSSRGREVYGYTFGSGTRLTVV.

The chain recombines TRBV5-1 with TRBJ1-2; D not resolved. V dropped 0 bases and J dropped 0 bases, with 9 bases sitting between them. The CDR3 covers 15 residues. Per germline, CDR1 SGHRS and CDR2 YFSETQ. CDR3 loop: CASSLGSSANYGYTF. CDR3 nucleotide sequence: TGCGCCAGCAGCTTGGGCAGTTCAGCTAACTATGGCTACACCTTC. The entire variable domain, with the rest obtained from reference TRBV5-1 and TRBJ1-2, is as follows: KAGVTQTPRYLIKTRGQQVTLSCSPISGHRSVSWYQQTPGQGLQFLFEYFSETQRNKGNFPGRFSGRQFSNSRSEMNVSTLELGDSALYLCASSLGSSANYGYTFGSGTRLTVV.

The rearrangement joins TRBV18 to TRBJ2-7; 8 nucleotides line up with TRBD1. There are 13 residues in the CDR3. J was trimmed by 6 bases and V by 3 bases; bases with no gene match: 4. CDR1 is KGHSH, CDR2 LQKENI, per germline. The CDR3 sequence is CASSPGQVGEQYF. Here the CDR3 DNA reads TGTGCCAGCTCACCGGGACAGGTCGGCGAGCAGTACTTC.

CDR3 sequence reads: CASSITGGSAYGYTF. Here the CDR3 DNA reads TGTGCCAGTAGTATTACAGGGGGCTCTGCTTATGGCTACACCTTC. The rearrangement uses TRBV19 and TRBJ1-2; 9 nucleotides line up with TRBD1. CDR1 LNHDA and CDR2 SQIVND come from the germline V gene (reference sequence). The CDR3 loop spans 15 amino acids. V lost 3 bases, J lost 5 bases, and 7 bases stayed unmatched.

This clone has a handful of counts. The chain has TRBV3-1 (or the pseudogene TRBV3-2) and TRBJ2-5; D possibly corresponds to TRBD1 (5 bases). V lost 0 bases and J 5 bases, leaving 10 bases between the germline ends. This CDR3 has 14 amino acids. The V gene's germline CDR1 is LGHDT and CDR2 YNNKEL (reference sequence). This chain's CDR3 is CASSQDPGLETQYF. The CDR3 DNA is TGTGCCAGCAGCCAAGACCCAGGGTTGGAGACCCAGTACTTC.

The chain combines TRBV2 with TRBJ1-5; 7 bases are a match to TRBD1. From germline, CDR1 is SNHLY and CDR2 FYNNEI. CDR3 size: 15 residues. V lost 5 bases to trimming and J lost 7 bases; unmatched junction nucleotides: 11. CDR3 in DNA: TGTGCCAGCAGTATCCCCGGGACAGAAGCCCAGCCCCAGCATTTT. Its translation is CASSIPGTEAQPQHF.

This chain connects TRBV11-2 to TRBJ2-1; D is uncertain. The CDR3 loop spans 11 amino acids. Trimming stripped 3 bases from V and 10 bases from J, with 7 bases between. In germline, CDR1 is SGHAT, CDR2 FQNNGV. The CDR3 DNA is TGTGCCAGCAGCTTGATGGGCGAGCAGTTCTTC. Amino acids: CASSLMGEQFF.

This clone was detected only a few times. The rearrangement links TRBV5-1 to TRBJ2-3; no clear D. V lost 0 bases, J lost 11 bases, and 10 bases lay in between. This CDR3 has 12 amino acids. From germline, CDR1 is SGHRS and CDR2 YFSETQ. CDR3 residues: CASSLGQAGQYF. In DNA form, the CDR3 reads TGCGCCAGCAGCTTGGGCCAGGCCGGGCAGTATTTT.

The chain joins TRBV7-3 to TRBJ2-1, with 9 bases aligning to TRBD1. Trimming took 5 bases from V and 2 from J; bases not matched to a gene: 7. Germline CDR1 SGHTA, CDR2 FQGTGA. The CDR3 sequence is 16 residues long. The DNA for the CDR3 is TGTGCCAGCAGCCCCAGGACAGGGGCACCCTACAATGAGCAGTTCTTC. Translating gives CASSPRTGAPYNEQFF.

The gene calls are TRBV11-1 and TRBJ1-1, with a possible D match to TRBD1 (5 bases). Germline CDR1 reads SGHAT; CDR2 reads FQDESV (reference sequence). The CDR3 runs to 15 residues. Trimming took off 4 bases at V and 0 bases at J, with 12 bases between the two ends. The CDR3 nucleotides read TGTGCCAGCAGCTACCCAAAGGGGATGAACACTGAAGCTTTCTTT. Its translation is CASSYPKGMNTEAFF.